This passage covers 32 T cell receptor beta chains from one sample sequenced in a study of blood T cells in healthy people across ages (dated by TCRdb to about 2015). Library prep was done by 5' RACE. Data came from an Illumina HiSeq 2500. The second PCR ran for about 6 to 11 cycles and used a J-beta primer mix along with a sample-barcoded 5' primer. TCRdb passed the public sequencing reads through fastp at Q25 and MiXCR, retaining productive beta sequences. CDR3 protein duplicates are merged, each entry listing the most common genes and DNA. The table for this sample lists approximately 800,000 distinct CDR3 sequences; roughly 25% of them were counted only once. The ten largest account for approximately 4% of the sample. This sample was also put to use in a study of T cells of mothers and their children.

The source material was blood. All receptors derive from a boy younger than 18 in good health.

The CDR3 region is CASSPAGGTSEKLFF. The CDR3 coding sequence is TGTGCCAGCTCACCCGCAGGGGGCACGAGCGAAAAACTGTTTTTT. This chain links TRBV18 with TRBJ1-4, with 8 bases matching TRBD1. The germline gives CDR1 KGHSH, CDR2 LQKENI. This CDR3 has 15 amino acids. V was pared by 3 bases and J by 8 bases, with 8 bases of the junction left unmatched.

This clonotype has a handful of counts. The rearrangement joins TRBV19 to TRBJ2-6; D is possibly TRBD1 (6 bases). This CDR3 contains 18 residues. Per germline, CDR1 LNHDA and CDR2 SQIVND (reference sequence). The germline V and J ends were trimmed by 4 bases and 0 bases, with 16 bases remaining between them. CDR3 DNA sequence: TGTGCCAGTAGTAGCGGTGGGACACTCGGCTCTGGGGCCAACGTCCTGACTTTC. Its protein product is CASSSGGTLGSGANVLTF. The entire variable domain, with the rest obtained from reference TRBV19 and TRBJ2-6, is as follows: DGGITQSPKYLFRKEGQNVTLSCEQNLNHDAMYWYRQDPGQGLRLIYYSQIVNDFQKGDIAEGYSVSREKKESFPLTVTSAQKNPTAFYLCASSSGGTLGSGANVLTFGAGSRLTVL.

This clonotype showed up just a few times. This chain's CDR3 is CASTLVPDSNQPQHF. CDR3 bases: TGTGCCAGTACTCTTGTCCCAGACAGCAATCAGCCCCAGCATTTT. The gene calls are TRBV19 and TRBJ1-5; no reliable D call. The CDR3 consists of 15 residues. Germline V gives CDR1 LNHDA, CDR2 SQIVND (reference sequence). V was shortened by 7 bases and J by 1 base, with 14 bases between the two germline ends.

This clonotype was counted between two and nine times. The J gene is TRBJ2-1, the V gene TRBV6-1, with D perhaps matching TRBD1 or TRBD2 (6 bases each). The J call could be wrong; TRBJ2-7 is a better fit for the DNA end. This CDR3 is built from 13 residues. From germline, CDR1 is MNHNS and CDR2 SASEGT. The CDR3 loop reads CASRVGGLYEQYF. The DNA of the CDR3 is TGTGCCAGCAGGGTTGGGGGGCTCTACGAGCAGTACTTC.

The chain has TRBV7-3 and TRBJ2-5; 12 nucleotides match TRBD2. The closer fit of TRBJ2-1 to the DNA end suggests the J call may be wrong. The CDR3 spans 15 residues. Per germline, CDR1 SGHTA and CDR2 FQGTGA. The CDR3 DNA reads TGTGCCAGCAGCTTTGGACTAGCGGGGTCGGGTGAGCAGTTCTTC. Protein sequence: CASSFGLAGSGEQFF.

V gene TRBV5-1 combines with J gene TRBJ2-1; D may be TRBD1 or TRBD2 (5 bases each). The CDR3 covers 15 residues. Trimming removed 6 bases at V and 10 bases at J, with 23 bases between. Per germline, CDR1 SGHRS and CDR2 YFSETQ. Here the CDR3 DNA reads TGCGCCAGCAAGGCCCCGGGACGCTCATGGGGGGAGCAGTTCTTC. Its protein product is CASKAPGRSWGEQFF.

The V call is TRBV5-6, the J call TRBJ2-5; tentative D call: TRBD1 (6 bases). The J call may not be correct, given that the DNA end is closer to TRBJ2-7. The germline V gene encodes CDR1 SGHDT and CDR2 YYEEEE. The CDR3 has 14 residues. The CDR3: CASSLSRGTYEQYF. The CDR3 DNA reads TGTGCCAGCAGCTTGTCCAGGGGTACCTACGAGCAGTACTTC.

V and J are TRBV4-1 and TRBJ2-5; D is unclear. The CDR3 is 14 residues long. Germline loops: CDR1 MGHRA, CDR2 YSYEKL. V shed 1 base and J shed 7 bases, with 13 bases lying between them. In DNA, the CDR3 is TGCGCCAGCAGCCAAGGAAACTCGCCGGGGACCCAGTACTTC. Translating it yields CASSQGNSPGTQYF.

The J gene is TRBJ2-1, the V gene TRBV20-1; D is perhaps TRBD1 (6 bases). The end of the DNA is better explained by TRBJ2-7, so the J call may be wrong. The CDR3 covers 13 residues. From germline, CDR1 is DFQATT and CDR2 SNEGSKA (reference sequence). The CDR3 bases are TGCAGTGCAGATACAGGGTGGACCTACGAGCAGTACTTC. It encodes CSADTGWTYEQYF.

The chain couples TRBV6-2 or TRBV6-3 to TRBJ1-1; 10 bases fit TRBD1. The germline gives CDR1 MNHEY, CDR2 SVGEGT. Unmatched junction bases numbered 7, after V lost 2 bases and J lost 4 bases. This CDR3 region has 16 residues. CDR3 protein: CASSYLPGQGPTEAFF. CDR3 bases: TGTGCCAGCAGTTACCTTCCGGGACAGGGGCCCACTGAAGCTTTCTTT.

There are a few counts of this clonotype. The CDR3 sequence: CASSRQGKGYTF. CDR3 DNA sequence: TGTGCCAGCAGCCGACAGGGGAAAGGCTACACCTTC. The chain joins TRBV6-2 or TRBV6-3 to TRBJ1-2; 8 bases line up with TRBD1. J gave up 8 bases and V 6 bases, and 5 bases lay outside the gene matches. Germline V gene data show CDR1 as MNHEY and CDR2 as SVGEGT. CDR3 length equals 12 residues.

This clonotype showed up just a few times. V and J are TRBV6-2 or TRBV6-3 and TRBJ2-7; TRBD1 matches 8 bases. J lost 2 bases, V lost 2 bases, and 8 bases had no gene match. CDR3 length: 16 amino acids. The germline CDR1 and CDR2 sequences are MNHEY and SVGEGT. CDR3 nucleotide sequence: TGTGCCAGCAGTTACCGGGTCGGGGACAGGACCTACGAGCAGTACTTC. Protein: CASSYRVGDRTYEQYF.

There are a few counts of this clonotype. At one end the junction does not follow the germline gene, possibly because of a read error. The rearrangement links TRBV6-1 to TRBJ2-7, with 7 nucleotides matching TRBD1. Germline V CDR1 and CDR2: MNHNS, SASEGT. The CDR3 consists of 14 residues. CDR3 DNA sequence: TGCGCCAGCAGTGCCTACAGGGGCTCCTACGAGCAGTACTTC. Its protein product is CASSAYRGSYEQYF.

This clonotype was found many times. This chain uses TRBV28 with TRBJ2-7; D gene ambiguous. CDR3 length: 13 amino acids. The germline V gene encodes CDR1 MDHEN and CDR2 SYDVKM. V was trimmed by 3 bases and J by 1 base, leaving 7 bases between them. The CDR3 DNA is TGTGCCAGCAGTTTCCCCCCATCCTACGAGCAGTACTTC. This codes for CASSFPPSYEQYF.

This chain uses TRBV7-9 with TRBJ1-4, with D uncertain. The CDR3 has 15 residues. Germline lookup yields CDR1 SEHNR and CDR2 FQNEAQ (reference sequence). V was clipped by 2 bases and J by 5 bases, with 12 bases between them. In nucleotides, the CDR3 is TGTGCCAGCAGCTTACCCCGGGGTCAAAATGAAAAACTGTTTTTT. This sequence encodes CASSLPRGQNEKLFF.

This clonotype was detected a few times. V and J are TRBV20-1 and TRBJ1-4, with unresolved D. The CDR3 is 13 amino acids. Germline V gene lookup returns CDR1 DFQATT and CDR2 SNEGSKA (reference sequence). Trimming left V 2 bases short and J 8 bases short, with 12 bases between. CDR3 loop: CSARRQAGEKLFF. The DNA for the CDR3 is TGCAGTGCTAGACGTCAGGCGGGGGAAAAACTGTTTTTT.

The chain couples TRBV7-3 to TRBJ2-3; tentatively, D is TRBD2 (6 bases). This CDR3 is built from 15 residues. Germline CDR1 is SGHTA and CDR2 is FQGTGA. V lost 5 bases and J lost 4, with 16 bases in between. CDR3 nucleotide sequence: TGTGCCAGCAGCCGACTAGAAGTGTTTCCAGATACGCAGTATTTT. It codes for CASSRLEVFPDTQYF.

This clonotype came up a few times. V usage is TRBV7-9 and J usage is TRBJ2-7, with D possibly TRBD1 on 5 matching bases. Germline lookup yields CDR1 SEHNR and CDR2 FQNEAQ (reference sequence). The ends were cut back, 1 base at V and 0 bases at J, with 10 bases in the middle. There are 15 residues in the CDR3. CDR3 region: CASSLGQPSSYEQYF. CDR3 DNA sequence: TGTGCCAGCAGCTTAGGACAGCCGAGCTCCTACGAGCAGTACTTC.

This clonotype was counted between two and nine times. V usage is TRBV12-3 or TRBV12-4 and J usage is TRBJ1-1, with D possibly TRBD1 on 6 matching bases. The V and J ends lost 0 bases and 4 bases respectively, with 15 bases between them. The CDR3 runs 16 residues. CDR3 loop: CASSLAAAGAGTEAFF. In nucleotides, the CDR3 is TGTGCCAGCAGTTTAGCGGCGGCAGGGGCAGGCACTGAAGCTTTCTTT.

V and J are TRBV4-3 and TRBJ1-5; D uncertain. This CDR3 has 13 residues. The germline CDR1 and CDR2 sequences are LGHNA and YSLEER. Trimming shortened V by 2 bases and J by 4 bases, and 6 bases separated the two germline ends. CDR3 nucleotide sequence: TGCGCCAGCAGCCAAAACTTGAATCAGCCCCAGCATTTT. It specifies CASSQNLNQPQHF.

This clonotype was recorded a few times. The genes are TRBV18 and TRBJ1-4; no firm D call. This CDR3 is built from 16 residues. Germline V CDR1 and CDR2: KGHSH, LQKENI. V lost 2 bases to trimming and J lost 0 bases, with 10 bases between them. The CDR3 is CASSPVAGATNEKLFF. CDR3 coding DNA: TGTGCCAGCTCACCAGTGGCAGGAGCAACTAATGAAAAACTGTTTTTT.

The chain uses TRBV7-2 and TRBJ2-7; TRBD1 aligns across 11 bases. The CDR3 runs 16 residues. The J segment lost 2 bases and the V segment lost 0 bases, leaving 3 bases of the junction unmatched. The germline V gene has CDR1 SGHTA and CDR2 FQGNSA. CDR3 DNA: TGTGCCAGCAGCTTAGCGTCGGGACAGGGGGCCTACGAGCAGTACTTC. Protein product: CASSLASGQGAYEQYF.

This chain uses TRBV12-3 or TRBV12-4 with TRBJ2-3, with unresolved D. Trimming stripped 7 bases from V and 3 bases from J, with 14 bases between. The CDR3 sequence is 14 residues long. CDR3 in amino acids: CASNPAVKTDTQYF. The CDR3, as DNA: TGTGCCAGCAACCCGGCCGTGAAGACAGATACGCAGTATTTT.

In its sample, this clonotype was seen a few times. This rearrangement joins TRBV5-1 to TRBJ2-5; 8 bases agree with TRBD2. The CDR3 extends over 13 amino acids. Germline V gene lookup returns CDR1 SGHRS and CDR2 YFSETQ. The J segment lost 9 bases and the V segment lost 4 bases, leaving 8 bases of the junction unmatched. The CDR3 protein is CASSTTSGGAQYF. In DNA form, the CDR3 reads TGCGCCAGCAGCACTACTAGCGGTGGAGCCCAGTACTTC. The full variable domain, completed using reference TRBV5-1 and TRBJ2-5, is KAGVTQTPRYLIKTRGQQVTLSCSPISGHRSVSWYQQTPGQGLQFLFEYFSETQRNKGNFPGRFSGRQFSNSRSEMNVSTLELGDSALYLCASSTTSGGAQYFGPGTRLLVL.

The genes are TRBV10-3 and TRBJ2-5; 9 bases line up with TRBD1. The CDR3 has 15 amino acids. V dropped 8 bases and J dropped 3; count of bases not matched to a gene: 10. Per germline, CDR1 ENHRY and CDR2 SYGVKD. CDR3 sequence: CAIRGQGPFEETQYF. CDR3 coding DNA: TGTGCCATCCGGGGACAGGGTCCCTTTGAAGAGACCCAGTACTTC.

This clonotype showed up just a few times. A much bigger clone sits one base away, suggesting this may be a read error. The rearrangement links TRBV7-9 to TRBJ1-4; D ambiguous. This CDR3 spans 15 amino acids. The germline V gene encodes CDR1 SEHNR and CDR2 FQNEAQ (reference sequence). The V and J ends lost 1 base and 7 bases respectively, with 13 bases between them. The CDR3 coding sequence is TGTGCCAGCAGCTTAGTTCCCGGGGATGGTGAAAAACTGTTTTTT. It is translated as CASSLVPGDGEKLFF. The variable domain in full, completed from reference TRBV7-9 and TRBJ1-4, reads DTGVSQNPRHKITKRGQNVTFRCDPISEHNRLYWYRQTLGQGPEFLTYFQNEAQLEKSRLLSDRFSAERPKGSFSTLEIQRTEQGDSAMYLCASSLVPGDGEKLFFGSGTQLSVL.

This clonotype appeared a few times. The gene calls are TRBV4-3 and TRBJ2-6, with 7 bases that match TRBD2. CDR1 and CDR2 (germline): LGHNA, YSLEER. This CDR3 is 18 amino acids long. Trimming took 0 bases from V and 4 from J; bases not matched to a gene: 9. The CDR3 protein is CASSQDRGGAAGANVLTF. The CDR3, as DNA: TGCGCCAGCAGCCAAGATCGGGGAGGGGCTGCGGGGGCCAACGTCCTGACTTTC.

V and J are TRBV29-1 and TRBJ2-5; D is possibly TRBD2 (6 bases). The J call may be faulty, since TRBJ2-1 better matches the DNA end. Germline V lookup: CDR1 SQVTM, CDR2 ANQGSEA. This CDR3 region has 13 residues. The CDR3 DNA reads TGCAGCGGCCGGGCGGGGATTTCAAATGAGCAGTTCTTC. As protein: CSGRAGISNEQFF.

The chain couples TRBV20-1 to TRBJ2-5; 8 bases are a match to TRBD1. CDR1 is DFQATT and CDR2 is SNEGSKA in the germline V gene (reference sequence). The CDR3 contains 15 residues. Trimming took 6 bases from V and 11 from J; bases not matched to a gene: 20. For the CDR3, the DNA is TGCAGTGCCATAACCAACAAGGACAGGGCGCCCAAGCAGTACTTC. Translation gives CSAITNKDRAPKQYF.

CDR3 amino acids: CASSFLTHEQYF. In DNA, the CDR3 is TGTGCCAGCAGCTTCCTCACACACGAGCAGTACTTC. This chain joins TRBV7-9 and TRBJ2-5; D remains ambiguous. The J call may be in error: the DNA end matches TRBJ2-7 better. Germline values: CDR1 SEHNR, CDR2 FQNEAQ (reference sequence). This CDR3 region has 12 residues.

This chain uses TRBV7-2 with TRBJ2-5; no clear D. The CDR3 totals 15 residues. Between the trimmed V and J ends, which lost 5 bases and 1 base, there was a span of 14 bases. Germline CDR1 SGHTA, CDR2 FQGNSA. The CDR3 DNA sequence: TGTGCCAGCAGCGCCGGCCCCTATGGCCAAGAGACCCAGTACTTC. Its protein is CASSAGPYGQETQYF.

J is TRBJ1-2 and V is TRBV19; TRBD1 is a possible D gene (5 bases). The CDR3 loop spans 14 amino acids. In germline, CDR1 is LNHDA, CDR2 SQIVND (reference sequence). V lost 7 bases, J lost 7 bases, and 19 bases lay in between. The CDR3 region has the DNA TGTGCCAGTACATGGGACCAGGGAGGTCGTGGCTACACCTTC. The encoded protein is CASTWDQGGRGYTF.